The sample holds a few counts of the clone carrying this T cell receptor beta chain. Its specificity is unknown. These data are taken from a study of cytomegalovirus exposure and HLA in healthy donors. Clones were sequenced by immunoSEQ multiplex PCR, and TCRdb holds only the in-frame ones, with some missing. The table has 180,000 or so clones, approximately 86% seen once. The approximately 120-subject validation cohort, separate from the roughly 700-subject first cohort, included the donors. Trimming pared 2 bases from V and 7 bases from J, leaving 12 bases between. The CDR3 extends over 15 amino acids. Germline V lookup: CDR1 LGHNA, CDR2 YNFKEQ. Findings and caveats of the study: Cytomegalovirus association was assigned to around 150 TCR beta chains. Most observed TCR sequences were rare, whereas some public TCRs were detected in many donors.

The rearrangement links TRBV4-2 to TRBJ1-6; D not certain. Sequenced sample: PBMCs. This sequence was found in a man younger than 30 in good health and CMV-seropositive. The CDR3, as DNA: TGTGCCAGCAGCCAATTCTTAACGGAGAATTCACCCCTCCACTTT. Translation gives CASSQFLTENSPLHF.